The 25 T cell receptor beta chains presented below share a single source sample, sequenced in a study of CD8 T cells in ankylosing spondylitis (dated by TCRdb to about 2017). The library was produced with 5' RACE. Sequencing instrument: Illumina HiSeq 2500. Using fastp trimming at Q25 and MiXCR clonotype assembly, TCRdb reanalyzed the public sequencing data and kept in-frame beta chains. Rows with one shared CDR3 protein collapse into an entry with the most common genes and DNA. Within this sample are 270,000 or so distinct CDR3 sequences, with 15% to 20% of them counted one time only. The ten largest make up about a third of the sample. The sample consisted of blood, either unsorted or a sorted T cell fraction (not recorded which). The receptors originated from a male donor with ankylosing spondylitis or in good health (not recorded which).

V usage is TRBV5-1 and J usage is TRBJ1-1, with unresolved D. This CDR3 has 13 residues. Trimming cost V 9 bases and J 4 bases, with 16 bases left between them. Germline assignment: CDR1 SGHRS and CDR2 YFSETQ. The CDR3 loop is CATAPWGGTEAFF. The DNA for the CDR3 is TGCGCCACCGCGCCTTGGGGTGGCACTGAAGCTTTCTTT.

V gene TRBV12-3 or TRBV12-4 combines with J gene TRBJ1-1; 11 positions agree with TRBD1. With V trimmed by 4 bases and J by 3 bases, 1 base remained unmatched. This CDR3 comprises 14 residues. The CDR3 reads CASSSGQGDTEAFF. The CDR3 DNA reads TGTGCCAGCAGTTCGGGACAGGGGGACACTGAAGCTTTCTTT.

This clonotype came up many times. CDR3 nucleotides: TGTGCCAGCAGCGGGACCACAGATACGCAGTATTTT. It specifies CASSGTTDTQYF. The chain joins TRBV9 to TRBJ2-3; D is ambiguous. Per the germline V gene, CDR1 is SGDLS and CDR2 is YYNGEE. Trimming cost V 3 bases and J 2 bases, with 4 bases left between them. This CDR3 comprises 12 residues.

This clonotype has a handful of counts. The J gene is TRBJ2-2, the V gene TRBV7-6, with TRBD2 matching 11 bases. CDR3 length equals 18 residues. Germline-derived CDR1 and CDR2 are SGHVS and FNYEAQ. V lost 0 bases, J lost 0 bases, and 3 bases stayed unmatched. CDR3 loop: CASSLAWGLAANTGELFF. The CDR3 DNA follows: TGTGCCAGCAGCTTAGCGTGGGGACTAGCGGCGAACACCGGGGAGCTGTTTTTT.

This clonotype has ten or more counts. This sequence joins TRBV20-1 and TRBJ1-1, with TRBD1 matching 7 bases. Unmatched junction bases numbered 8, after V lost 0 bases and J lost 1 base. The length of the CDR3 is 16 residues. Per the germline V gene, CDR1 is DFQATT and CDR2 is SNEGSKA (reference sequence). The CDR3, as DNA: TGCAGTGCTAGAGATTTAACCGGGACAGAGAACACTGAAGCTTTCTTT. This codes for CSARDLTGTENTEAFF.

The genes are TRBV4-1 and TRBJ2-1; 11 bases line up with TRBD2. V lost 2 bases and J lost 5; bases outside the gene matches: 14. Germline V CDR1 and CDR2: MGHRA, YSYEKL. CDR3 length equals 19 residues. CDR3 region: CASSQPRTSGPPRHNEQFF. CDR3 DNA: TGCGCCAGCAGCCAACCCAGGACTAGCGGGCCCCCGCGCCACAATGAGCAGTTCTTC.

This clonotype showed up many times. The rearrangement joins TRBV12-3 or TRBV12-4 to TRBJ2-3, with TRBD2 matching over 8 bases. This CDR3 has 16 residues. Trimming at V came to 6 bases and at J to 0 bases, leaving 8 bases not matched to a gene. The CDR3 loop reads CASSHSGALSTDTQYF. The CDR3 DNA follows: TGTGCCAGCAGCCATAGCGGGGCCCTTAGCACAGATACGCAGTATTTT.

V gene TRBV12-3 or TRBV12-4 combines with J gene TRBJ1-2; D remains ambiguous. This CDR3 contains 13 residues. The V and J ends lost 1 base and 6 bases respectively, with 9 bases between them. In DNA, the CDR3 is TGTGCCAGCAGTTTAGGGGGTCGCCATGGCTACACCTTC. Translation: CASSLGGRHGYTF.

The rearrangement uses TRBV6-1 and TRBJ2-7, with TRBD2 as a possible D gene (7 bases). Trimming stripped 6 bases from V and 2 bases from J, with 14 bases between. The CDR3 totals 14 residues. The germline V gene has CDR1 MNHNS and CDR2 SASEGT. The CDR3, as DNA: TGTGCCAGCAGAGGGGGGGACACCCCCTACGAGCAGTACTTC. Its protein is CASRGGDTPYEQYF.

This clonotype was detected a few times. The chain links TRBV20-1 to TRBJ2-5; 8 bases are a match to TRBD2. CDR3 length: 16 amino acids. Germline CDR1 DFQATT, CDR2 SNEGSKA (reference sequence). Trimming at V came to 6 bases and at J to 2 bases, leaving 14 bases not matched to a gene. Here the CDR3 reads CSAYLWAGGPQETQYF. CDR3 nucleotide sequence: TGCAGTGCATACCTCTGGGCGGGAGGCCCGCAAGAGACCCAGTACTTC.

This clonotype was detected only a few times. The gene calls are TRBV4-2 and TRBJ1-5, with D perhaps TRBD1 (6 bases). The CDR3 covers 14 residues. Germline-derived CDR1 and CDR2 are LGHNA and YNFKEQ. V was pared by 2 bases and J by 7 bases, with 12 bases between. This chain's CDR3 is CASSQTQGWQPQHF. CDR3 nucleotides: TGTGCCAGCAGCCAAACACAGGGATGGCAGCCCCAGCATTTT.

This clonotype showed up many times. J is TRBJ2-2 and V is TRBV25-1; TRBD1 matches at 7 bases. Germline CDR1 reads MGHDK; CDR2 reads SYGVNS. CDR3 size: 14 residues. V dropped 4 bases and J dropped 7; count of bases not matched to a gene: 6. The DNA of the CDR3 is TGTGCCAGCAGTGGAGACAGGGTTATCGGGGAGCTGTTTTTT. Encoded protein: CASSGDRVIGELFF.

CDR3 loop: CSAKTLTDTQYF. Here the CDR3 DNA reads TGCAGCGCTAAGACACTCACAGATACGCAGTATTTT. The chain has TRBV29-1 and TRBJ2-3; D gene unclear. CDR1 SQVTM and CDR2 ANQGSEA come from the germline V gene. The V end lost 7 bases, the J end lost 2 bases, and 10 bases lay between the germline ends. The CDR3 spans 12 residues.

The CDR3 DNA reads TGTGCCAGCAGCGTAGCTCTTGGGGATCACCAAGAGACCCAGTACTTC. Encoded protein: CASSVALGDHQETQYF. V and J are TRBV9 and TRBJ2-5; D remains ambiguous. In germline, CDR1 is SGDLS, CDR2 YYNGEE. This CDR3 is built from 16 residues. Trimming cost V 0 bases and J 0 bases, with 12 bases left between them.

In this sample, this clonotype turned up a few times. The chain carries TRBV7-9 and TRBJ1-5, with unresolved D. Germline lookup yields CDR1 SEHNR and CDR2 FQNEAQ (reference sequence). CDR3 length: 15 amino acids. The V gene lost 4 bases and the J gene lost 2 bases, with 12 bases spanning the gap. The CDR3 region has the DNA TGTGCCAGCAGCTCAGCGTCTCAAGGCAATCAGCCCCAGCATTTT. This encodes CASSSASQGNQPQHF.

This clonotype was detected only a few times. The chain recombines TRBV7-2 with TRBJ1-3; D might be TRBD1 (5 bases). This CDR3 is 15 amino acids long. With 8 bases removed from V and 2 bases from J, the gap between germline ends came to 16 bases. Germline values: CDR1 SGHTA, CDR2 FQGNSA. The CDR3 here is CASVLSGWAGNTIYF. The CDR3 coding sequence is TGTGCCAGCGTACTCTCAGGGTGGGCTGGAAACACCATATATTTT.

The rearrangement joins TRBV11-2 to TRBJ2-1; 11 bases fit TRBD1. The junction had 7 bases not matched to a gene; V was cut back by 5 bases and J by 10 bases. Germline-derived CDR1 and CDR2 are SGHAT and FQNNGV. The CDR3 has 14 amino acids. The CDR3 sequence: CASSLGQGVEEQFF. The CDR3 DNA reads TGTGCCAGCAGCCTGGGACAGGGGGTTGAGGAGCAGTTCTTC.

This clonotype showed up just a few times. The gene calls are TRBV5-1 and TRBJ2-7; 11 positions match TRBD2. The germline CDR1 and CDR2 sequences are SGHRS and YFSETQ. The CDR3 is made up of 16 amino acids. The V and J ends lost 0 bases and 3 bases, in that order; junction bases with no gene match: 5. CDR3 region: CASSLVLGTSGYEQYF. Here the CDR3 DNA reads TGCGCCAGCAGCTTGGTTCTCGGGACTAGCGGCTACGAGCAGTACTTC.

J is TRBJ2-7 and V is TRBV29-1; D is unresolved. The CDR3 is 12 amino acids. V shed 0 bases and J shed 5 bases, with 8 bases lying between them. Germline values: CDR1 SQVTM, CDR2 ANQGSEA. As DNA, the CDR3 is TGCAGCGTTGAAGATCAAGGGAACGAGCAGTACTTC. Residues: CSVEDQGNEQYF.

The V call is TRBV2, the J call TRBJ2-2; 9 bases fit TRBD1. V lost 3 bases to trimming and J lost 4 bases; unmatched junction nucleotides: 9. The CDR3 covers 17 residues. Germline CDR1 and CDR2: SNHLY and FYNNEI. For the CDR3, the DNA is TGTGCCAGCAGTGACCGGGACAGGGTAGTAAGCACCGGGGAGCTGTTTTTT. It codes for CASSDRDRVVSTGELFF.

This clonotype showed up just a few times. The V gene is TRBV6-2 or TRBV6-3, the J gene TRBJ2-3, with D possibly TRBD1 on 5 matching bases. Germline CDR1 is MNHEY and CDR2 is SVGEGT. V was cut by 5 bases and J by 4 bases, with 13 bases left in between. The CDR3 is 14 amino acids. The CDR3 is CASSGQGPPDTQYF. As DNA, the CDR3 is TGTGCCAGCAGTGGGCAGGGCCCCCCAGATACGCAGTATTTT.

The V and J genes are TRBV5-1 and TRBJ1-1; no definite D call. The CDR3 has 14 amino acids. The germline CDR1 and CDR2 sequences are SGHRS and YFSETQ. Trimming pared 1 base from V and 1 base from J, leaving 8 bases between. The CDR3 protein is CASSLWRENTEAFF. Written as DNA, the CDR3 is TGCGCCAGCAGCTTGTGGAGAGAGAACACTGAAGCTTTCTTT.

J is TRBJ2-7 and V is TRBV29-1; D not certain. The germline V and J ends were trimmed by 4 bases and 2 bases, with 15 bases remaining between them. The CDR3 is 14 amino acids. Germline CDR1 reads SQVTM; CDR2 reads ANQGSEA. CDR3 nucleotides: TGCAGCGTTGTCCCGATTGACCGAACCTACGAGCAGTACTTC. As protein: CSVVPIDRTYEQYF.

This clonotype was detected a few times. V and J are TRBV10-3 and TRBJ2-7; 11 bases are a match to TRBD2. Germline V gene lookup returns CDR1 ENHRY and CDR2 SYGVKD. CDR3 length equals 14 residues. V trimming: 10 bases; J trimming: 1 base; junction bases outside the gene matches: 6. The CDR3 region is CATGLADKSYEQYF. CDR3 DNA sequence: TGTGCCACGGGACTAGCGGATAAATCCTACGAGCAGTACTTC.

The table lists this clonotype with a few counts. The V gene is TRBV6-4, the J gene TRBJ2-3, with TRBD2 matching over 11 bases. The CDR3 consists of 16 residues. Germline-derived CDR1 and CDR2 are MRHNA and SNTAGT. The trim removed 5 bases at V and 4 bases at J, leaving 8 bases unmatched. Here the CDR3 reads CASSLSGRAVADTQYF. The DNA for the CDR3 is TGTGCCAGCAGTCTTAGCGGGAGGGCCGTCGCAGATACGCAGTATTTT.